Reported below is one T cell receptor (beta chain). About 0.5 to 1 ug RNA was reverse transcribed with random hexamers. Across 54 Vbeta and 13 Jbeta, immunoSEQ multiplex PCR amplified TCR beta CDR3. TCRdb called the immunoSEQ multiplex PCR reads again in MiXCR, with one record for every CDR3 protein. The repertoire consists of roughly 180,000 distinct CDR3 sequences, with approximately 93% occurring once and the leading ten covering roughly 0.094%. In the multiple sclerosis control group, patients were treatment-naive and had stable or active relapsing-remitting disease. The entry originates in a study of CD8 T cells in Susac syndrome. The V end was cut by 3 bases, the J end by 14 bases, with 17 bases between. The CDR3 runs 14 residues.

Specimen: CD4+ T cells from PBMCs. The chain recombines TRBV12-3 or TRBV12-4 with TRBJ1-6, with D unclear. This TCR was recovered from a human donor with multiple sclerosis. CDR3 loop: CASSLHSRLRTLHF. DNA of the CDR3: TGTGCCAGCAGTTTGCACAGCCGCCTTCGGACCCTCCACTTT.